This T cell receptor beta chain was captured by sequencing in a study of vaccination and CD4 T cells after COVID-19. This clonotype showed up just a few times. Its antigen is undetermined. Treatment noted: approximately nine-day PBMC culture with coronavirus spike peptide pools or control peptides (ViraFEST assay). Cultured CD4+ T cells had their DNA profiled by the Oncomine TCR Beta short-read assay. TCRdb reprocessed the PCR reads with MiXCR, giving one entry per CDR3 protein. The sample includes about 11,000 distinct CDR3 sequences, roughly half of them seen just once. V gave up 9 bases and J gave up 5 bases; unmatched junction bases: 14. Germline-derived CDR1 and CDR2 are LNHDA and SQIVND (reference sequence). The CDR3 runs to 15 residues.

The rearrangement links TRBV19 to TRBJ2-5, with TRBD1 matching 8 bases. The sequence was collected from a human donor who had recovered from COVID-19. The sample taken for sequencing was CD4+ T cells from blood, cultured in vitro. The CDR3 reads CASNFGQGALETQYF. The CDR3, as DNA: TGTGCCAGCAATTTTGGCCAGGGGGCGTTGGAGACCCAGTACTTC.